What follows are 32 T cell receptor beta chains derived from one specimen sequenced in a study of T cells after somatic rescue of genetic block. This table comes from immunoSEQ multiplex PCR, and its TCRdb copy is limited to in-frame clones, with some not included. The sample has more than 65,000 clones, roughly 90% seen once; the top ten hold 2.5% to 3%. Sequenced: peripheral blood mononuclear cells (PBMCs). The receptors derive from a man aged 25 to 40.

The CDR3 coding sequence is TGTGCCAGCAGCTTGCGTTGGGGTTACGAGCAGTACTTC. Its translation is CASSLRWGYEQYF. V is TRBV7-2 and J is TRBJ2-7; D remains ambiguous. CDR1 and CDR2 from the germline V gene are SGHTA and FQGNSA. Trimming pared 3 bases from V and 4 bases from J, leaving 10 bases between. The CDR3 has 13 residues. Combining the CDR3 with reference TRBV7-2 and TRBJ2-7 gives the whole variable domain GAGVSQSPSNKVTEKGKDVELRCDPISGHTALYWYRQSLGQGLEFLIYFQGNSAPDKSGLPSDRFSAERTGGSVSTLTIQRTQQEDSAVYLCASSLRWGYEQYFGPGTRLTVT.

This rearrangement joins TRBV28 to TRBJ2-7; D gene uncertain. V was trimmed by 2 bases and J by 3 bases, leaving 11 bases between them. CDR3 size: 14 residues. The V gene's germline CDR1 is MDHEN and CDR2 SYDVKM. The CDR3 nucleotides are TGTGCCAGCAGTTTAAGCAGCCAAGGCTACGAGCAGTACTTC. Amino acids: CASSLSSQGYEQYF.

The chain is built from TRBV4-2 and TRBJ1-1; D gene uncertain. This CDR3 contains 13 residues. Germline-derived CDR1 and CDR2 are LGHNA and YNFKEQ. Trimming left V 5 bases short and J 1 base short, with 8 bases between. CDR3 sequence reads: CASSNKSNTEAFF. Here the CDR3 DNA reads TGTGCCAGCAGCAACAAGTCGAACACTGAAGCTTTCTTT.

The V gene is TRBV10-1, the J gene TRBJ1-1; 9 bases align to TRBD1. The trim removed 10 bases at V and 1 base at J, leaving 7 bases unmatched. The CDR3 runs 14 residues. Per germline, CDR1 WNHNN and CDR2 SYGVQD (reference sequence). CDR3 sequence: CATAGTGSNTEAFF. DNA of the CDR3: TGCGCCACCGCCGGGACAGGGTCGAACACTGAAGCTTTCTTT.

V gene TRBV6-6 combines with J gene TRBJ2-2, with D uncertain. Trimming stripped 0 bases from V and 1 base from J, with 9 bases between. This CDR3 is 16 amino acids long. Per germline, CDR1 MNHNY and CDR2 SVGAGI (reference sequence). The CDR3 bases are TGTGCCAGCAGTTACTCGATGGCAAGGAACACCGGGGAGCTGTTTTTT. Translating it yields CASSYSMARNTGELFF.

The J gene is TRBJ2-5, the V gene TRBV27; D is unclear. The V and J ends lost 5 bases and 2 bases respectively, with 18 bases between them. Germline CDR1 is MNHEY and CDR2 is SMNVEV (reference sequence). The CDR3 runs to 16 residues. The CDR3 nucleotides are TGTGCCAGCAGTCCACGAGGCTCGTGGGATCAAGAGACCCAGTACTTC. Residues: CASSPRGSWDQETQYF.

V gene TRBV28 combines with J gene TRBJ1-2, with 7 bases lining up with TRBD1. The J segment lost 1 base and the V segment lost 5 bases, leaving 7 bases of the junction unmatched. The CDR3 length is 15 residues. Germline CDR1 MDHEN, CDR2 SYDVKM. CDR3 DNA sequence: TGTGCCAGCAGTGCTGAGGGGGCTAGTAACTATGGCTACACCTTC. This encodes CASSAEGASNYGYTF.

The chain joins TRBV10-3 to TRBJ1-3; TRBD1 agrees at 7 bases. CDR1 is ENHRY and CDR2 is SYGVKD in the germline V gene. This CDR3 region has 15 residues. V was pared by 6 bases and J by 3 bases, with 8 bases of the junction left unmatched. CDR3 residues: CAIRAPDRVGNTIYF. The CDR3 DNA reads as TGTGCCATCAGGGCTCCCGACAGGGTTGGAAACACCATATATTTT.

J is TRBJ2-6 and V is TRBV5-1; tentatively, D is TRBD1 (5 bases). The germline gives CDR1 SGHRS, CDR2 YFSETQ. The CDR3 contains 16 residues. Trimming shortened V by 4 bases and J by 0 bases, and 11 bases separated the two germline ends. The CDR3, as DNA: TGCGCCAGCAGCCCAAGACAGAGCTCTGGGGCCAACGTCCTGACTTTC. It codes for CASSPRQSSGANVLTF.

The chain recombines TRBV27 with TRBJ1-1; D might be TRBD1 (6 bases). V was trimmed by 5 bases and J by 4 bases, leaving 8 bases between them. CDR1 is MNHEY, CDR2 SMNVEV, per germline (reference sequence). This CDR3 region has 12 residues. CDR3 amino acids: CASSGGATEAFF. The CDR3 nucleotides read TGTGCCAGCAGTGGGGGGGCCACTGAAGCTTTCTTT.

The chain is built from TRBV28 and TRBJ2-5; 9 bases agree with TRBD2. After removal of 7 bases from V and 1 base from J, the junction contained 10 bases not matched to a gene. Germline CDR1 MDHEN, CDR2 SYDVKM. This CDR3 is 16 amino acids long. The CDR3 DNA reads TGTGCCAGCAACCCTGCTGGCGGGAGGGCCCAAGAGACCCAGTACTTC. Its protein is CASNPAGGRAQETQYF.

The chain recombines TRBV18 with TRBJ2-2; D not certain. The CDR3 loop spans 14 amino acids. CDR1 is KGHSH and CDR2 is LQKENI in the germline V gene. The V end was cut by 2 bases, the J end by 5 bases, with 9 bases between. CDR3 DNA sequence: TGTGCCAGCTCACCAAAAACGGGTACCGGGGAGCTGTTTTTT. Its translation is CASSPKTGTGELFF.

The chain joins TRBV7-9 to TRBJ1-6, with D unresolved. This CDR3 region has 12 residues. Germline CDR1 and CDR2: SEHNR and FQNEAQ (reference sequence). Trimming removed 3 bases at V and 8 bases at J, with 5 bases between. CDR3 nucleotides: TGTGCCAGCAGCTTTGGGGATTCACCCCTCCACTTT. The encoded protein is CASSFGDSPLHF.

This clone appeared once. This chain uses TRBV5-1 with TRBJ2-7; a possible D gene is TRBD1 (5 bases). The CDR3 loop spans 15 amino acids. Trimming shortened V by 0 bases and J by 2 bases, and 12 bases separated the two germline ends. Germline-derived CDR1 and CDR2 are SGHRS and YFSETQ. For the CDR3, the DNA is TGCGCCAGCAGCTTGGGGGGTTTGGGGCCCTACGAGCAGTACTTC. Translated, it gives CASSLGGLGPYEQYF.

V and J are TRBV4-1 and TRBJ2-7, with D unresolved. V lost 0 bases to trimming and J lost 12 bases, with 18 bases between them. Germline V gives CDR1 MGHRA, CDR2 YSYEKL. This CDR3 is 14 amino acids long. The CDR3 is CASSQDITQTRAYF. The CDR3 DNA is TGCGCCAGCAGCCAAGATATCACCCAAACCCGTGCGTACTTC.

V and J are TRBV7-3 and TRBJ2-1; 7 bases match TRBD1. Germline values: CDR1 SGHTA, CDR2 FQGTGA. Losses at the gene ends were 5 bases for V and 2 bases for J; bases not matched to a gene: 9. This CDR3 contains 16 residues. This CDR3 reads CASSPSVGGPYNEQFF. Here the CDR3 DNA reads TGTGCCAGCAGCCCATCTGTAGGGGGCCCCTACAATGAGCAGTTCTTC. Using reference TRBV7-3 and TRBJ2-1 for the parts outside the CDR3, the full variable domain is GAGVSQTPSNKVTEKGKYVELRCDPISGHTALYWYRQSLGQGPEFLIYFQGTGAADDSGLPNDRFFAVRPEGSVSTLKIQRTERGDSAVYLCASSPSVGGPYNEQFFGPGTRLTVL.

The rearrangement links TRBV2 to TRBJ2-1, with a weak D call TRBD1 (6 bases). This CDR3 is built from 15 residues. Germline V gene lookup returns CDR1 SNHLY and CDR2 FYNNEI. Trimming removed 2 bases from V and 0 bases from J, with 8 bases in between. The CDR3 bases are TGTGCCAGCAGTGAATTAGGGGGCTCCTACAATGAGCAGTTCTTC. Translated: CASSELGGSYNEQFF.

For the CDR3, the DNA is TGTGCCAGCAGCTTGGTAGCGGGAGCGATCTACAATGAGCAGTTCTTC. It encodes CASSLVAGAIYNEQFF. V usage is TRBV5-6 and J usage is TRBJ2-1; 9 nucleotides align to TRBD2. Losses at the gene ends were 0 bases for V and 3 bases for J; bases not matched to a gene: 4. This CDR3 is 16 amino acids long. Germline CDR1 is SGHDT and CDR2 is YYEEEE.

V gene TRBV27 combines with J gene TRBJ2-7; 7 nucleotides agree with TRBD1. V shed 5 bases and J 0 bases; nucleotides not matched to a gene: 7. The CDR3 covers 15 residues. Germline V gives CDR1 MNHEY, CDR2 SMNVEV (reference sequence). The CDR3 is CASSPDRVSSYEQYF. The CDR3 DNA reads as TGTGCCAGCAGTCCCGACAGGGTGAGCTCCTACGAGCAGTACTTC.

The chain combines TRBV18 with TRBJ2-2, with D possibly being TRBD2 (6 bases). There are 16 residues in the CDR3. The germline V gene encodes CDR1 KGHSH and CDR2 LQKENI. V lost 2 bases to trimming and J lost 1 base, with 11 bases between them. CDR3 loop: CASSPTGRGNTGELFF. In DNA form, the CDR3 reads TGTGCCAGCTCACCAACGGGGCGGGGGAACACCGGGGAGCTGTTTTTT. The entire variable domain, with the rest obtained from reference TRBV18 and TRBJ2-2, is as follows: NAGVMQNPRHLVRRRGQEARLRCSPMKGHSHVYWYRQLPEEGLKFMVYLQKENIIDESGMPKERFSAEFPKEGPSILRIQQVVRGDSAAYFCASSPTGRGNTGELFFGEGSRLTVL.

This clone was seen just once. V usage is TRBV19 and J usage is TRBJ2-3; 9 bases agree with TRBD2. CDR1 is LNHDA and CDR2 is SQIVND in the germline V gene (reference sequence). This CDR3 region has 15 residues. Trimming took 5 bases from V and 3 from J; bases not matched to a gene: 6. DNA of the CDR3: TGTGCCAGTAGTGGTAGCGGGAGAACGACAGATACGCAGTATTTT. Translated, it gives CASSGSGRTTDTQYF.

J is TRBJ2-1 and V is TRBV15; 7 bases line up with TRBD2. V shed 9 bases, J shed 1 base, and the junction held 12 bases outside the gene matches. The CDR3 is 16 residues long. Per germline, CDR1 LNHNV and CDR2 YYDKDF (reference sequence). CDR3 protein: CATLGTPGGSYNEQFF. In DNA, the CDR3 is TGTGCCACTCTGGGCACACCGGGAGGTTCCTACAATGAGCAGTTCTTC.

With respect to this clone: One end of the junction varies from germline; a read error may be responsible. The V gene is TRBV6-1, the J gene TRBJ2-7, with 8 bases that match TRBD1. The CDR3 sequence is 15 residues long. The germline CDR1 and CDR2 sequences are MNHNS and SASEGT. This CDR3 is CAGRGPRSVNYEQYF. For the CDR3, the DNA is TGTGCCGGCAGGGGGCCCCGATCGGTTAACTACGAGCAGTACTTC.

The chain has TRBV9 and TRBJ1-2, with a possible D match to TRBD1 (6 bases). The CDR3 loop spans 13 amino acids. Germline V gene data show CDR1 as SGDLS and CDR2 as YYNGEE. Trimming took 5 bases from V and 1 from J, leaving 9 bases between them. This CDR3 reads CASSPGVNYGYTF. Written as DNA, the CDR3 is TGTGCCAGCAGTCCAGGGGTTAACTATGGCTACACCTTC.

This chain connects TRBV27 to TRBJ2-7, with TRBD1 identical over 7 bases. Germline lookup yields CDR1 MNHEY and CDR2 SMNVEV (reference sequence). This CDR3 comprises 13 residues. With V trimmed by 3 bases and J by 4 bases, 3 bases remained unmatched. The CDR3 nucleotides read TGTGCCAGCAGTTTGGGACAGAAATACGAGCAGTACTTC. The encoded protein is CASSLGQKYEQYF.

The chain couples TRBV9 to TRBJ2-6; 7 nucleotides line up with TRBD1. V was clipped by 2 bases and J by 2 bases; unmatched bases: 4. Germline V gene data show CDR1 as SGDLS and CDR2 as YYNGEE. This CDR3 has 16 amino acids. The CDR3 spells CASSVDRATGANVLTF. The CDR3 DNA follows: TGTGCCAGCAGCGTCGACAGGGCAACTGGGGCCAACGTCCTGACTTTC.

This chain connects TRBV9 to TRBJ2-1; TRBD2 matches at 10 bases. This CDR3 spans 15 amino acids. V was pared by 4 bases and J by 2 bases, with 3 bases of the junction left unmatched. The germline CDR1 and CDR2 sequences are SGDLS and YYNGEE. Written as DNA, the CDR3 is TGTGCCAGCAGCCCTAGCGGGGGTCCCTACAATGAGCAGTTCTTC. As protein: CASSPSGGPYNEQFF.

The genes are TRBV30 and TRBJ2-7, with 10 bases matching TRBD1. V was pared by 4 bases and J by 5 bases, with 11 bases of the junction left unmatched. Per the germline V gene, CDR1 is GTSNPN and CDR2 is SVGIG (reference sequence). The CDR3 loop spans 15 amino acids. The CDR3 sequence: CAWKPRDRGHHEQYF. As DNA, the CDR3 is TGTGCCTGGAAGCCCCGGGACAGGGGCCACCACGAGCAGTACTTC.

The chain couples TRBV25-1 to TRBJ1-6; 9 bases align to TRBD1. CDR1 is MGHDK, CDR2 SYGVNS, per germline. The CDR3 spans 16 residues. V lost 4 bases, J lost 7 bases, and 8 bases stayed unmatched. CDR3 in DNA: TGTGCCAGCAGTGCACACGGACAGGGGAAAAATTCACCCCTCCACTTT. It encodes CASSAHGQGKNSPLHF.

The chain combines TRBV5-1 with TRBJ2-7; D remains unclear. V gave up 3 bases and J gave up 5 bases, with 0 bases separating them. This CDR3 comprises 9 residues. In germline, CDR1 is SGHRS, CDR2 YFSETQ. CDR3 residues: CASSYEQYF. The CDR3 DNA reads TGCGCCAGCAGCTACGAGCAGTACTTC.

The CDR3 region is CASSFSGGIARREDYEQYF. In nucleotides, the CDR3 is TGTGCCAGCAGTTTCTCTGGGGGAATAGCGAGAAGGGAGGATTACGAGCAGTACTTC. V is TRBV28 and J is TRBJ2-7; D is possibly TRBD2 (6 bases). The CDR3 contains 19 residues. Looked up from germline, CDR1 is MDHEN and CDR2 is SYDVKM. V was clipped by 3 bases and J by 4 bases, with 28 bases between them.

This chain joins TRBV10-2 and TRBJ1-6, with no clear D. This CDR3 spans 15 amino acids. The germline gives CDR1 WSHSY, CDR2 SAAADI. V was trimmed by 1 base and J by 9 bases, leaving 13 bases between them. CDR3 in amino acids: CASSEFTPLVSPLHF. The CDR3 DNA follows: TGCGCCAGCAGTGAGTTCACCCCGTTGGTTTCACCCCTCCACTTT.